This T cell receptor (beta chain) was sequenced for a study of naive and memory T cell subsets (dated by TCRdb to 2017 to 2019). Study-level background: Sorted naive and memory T cell subsets from peripheral blood were analyzed in the study using a UMI-based, open-source pipeline for TCR alpha and beta sequencing. IgG serology results and the functional CMV T cell responses were in complete agreement. RNA was DNase-treated and reverse transcribed with TCR constant-region primers, mostly using SuperScript III.

This clonotype turned up a few times. Its antigen remains unidentified. No clone much larger than this one lies a single base away; base qualities are absent. The CDR3 covers 10 residues, taking in both the cysteine and the phenylalanine. Kept here is only the CDR3 DNA, which spans 30 bases and is read in frame from base 1. A distance of 7 bases separates the germline ends of V and J, which lose 8 bases and 6 bases respectively. The investigation overall reported the following: After error correction, only a single occurrence was seen for over 95% of naive TCR sequences, so much steeper abundance distributions were produced than in memory subsets. Gini index rose and Shannon and inverse Simpson diversity fell from naive through CM, EM and EMRA in both CD4 and CD8 cells. TCR abundance followed a power law with an exponent that was different for naive and memory subsets but consistent across the three individuals. The repertoire findings for the naive and memory subsets could not be validated against a ground truth, as none was available. Single alpha or beta chain sequences, rather than paired alpha/beta receptors, were used to define clonotypes. RNA-based TCR counts may be influenced by expression changes linked to T cell activation and differentiation.

The method behind the library was UMI-ligation and nested PCR. The beta constant-region primer consisted of an equimolar mixture of two oligonucleotides that together covered TRBC1 and TRBC2. The ligated cDNA went through four rounds of PCR with nested alpha and beta constant-region primers together with the SP2 primer. A single-stranded oligonucleotide carrying the SP2 primer and a 12-nucleotide UMI was ligated to the 3' end of the cDNA by T4 RNA ligase 1. Incubation of the ligation reaction was carried out at 16 degrees C for 20-24 hours. PCR2 was typically run as a SYBR Green qPCR and stopped at a predetermined threshold to prevent over-amplification. Agencourt AMPure XP magnetic beads were used for all purifications after the first. Libraries were quantified by Qubit and checked on a TapeStation, with a main peak expected near 650 bp. Sequencing of the pooled libraries was done on an Illumina MiSeq using v2 2x251 paired-end kits, which typically yielded roughly 0.95-2.3 million reads per sample. Libraries were pooled at around 3.8 nM per sample, and roughly 4.5-7.5% PhiX was added to improve cluster recognition. Per the authors' processing: V and J genes were assigned to Demultiplexor-processed FASTQ reads by Decombinator through tag matching, with a single base-pair mismatch being allowed. By using UMIs, Collapsinator corrected both sequencing errors and the frequency errors caused by PCR heterogeneity. CDR3Translator translated TCRs and extracted CDR3s from the conserved cysteine to the FGXG phenylalanine, flagging non-productive sequences. Repertoires were subsampled to equal numbers of UMI-defined TCRs before Gini, Shannon entropy and inverse Simpson indices were calculated. Clonotype abundance distributions were fitted to a power law by maximum likelihood within the linear range. On one naive CD8 sample, the pipeline and MIGEC gave similar UMI counts, unique TCR numbers and clonal distributions. Repertoires were searched for approximately 7,000 CMV-associated CDR3 sequences compiled from VDJdb and a published dataset. The raw public data were reprocessed by TCRdb itself: fastp quality trimming at Q25, MiXCR clonotype calling, in-frame beta chains only. Rows are unified per CDR3 protein, each entry keeping the most common DNA and genes. In this record, the V and J calls reflect TCRdb's handling and not the investigators' own analysis. This sample is represented by 95,000 to 150,000 distinct CDR3 sequences; over 30% of them were singletons. The ten largest make up 0.8% to 1% of the sample.

From the second PCR step onward, the TCR alpha chain libraries and the TCR beta chain libraries were amplified separately. CMV status of each donor was established by measuring IFNgamma production from CD4+ T cells after fresh PBMCs were stimulated overnight with CMV viral lysate. CD4 T cells were positively selected using Miltenyi beads, after which CD8 T cells were positively selected from the CD4-negative fraction. Cells stained for CD3, CD4, CD8, CD45RA, CD27 and a live/dead dye were sorted on a BD Aria II into four subsets by CD45RA and CD27. Blood was obtained from a few healthy volunteers, and the blood from each volunteer was fractionated into CD4 and CD8 T cells and subsequently into four differentiation subsets. Roughly 120 ml of peripheral blood was collected from each donor, and PBMC were isolated from the blood using Ficoll-Paque PLUS density-gradient centrifugation. Sorted cells were lysed in RLT buffer, and RNA was extracted with a Qiagen RNeasy kit and stored at -80°C.

The chain was built from TRBV12-3 or TRBV12-4 and TRBJ1-2; the D gene assignment is ambiguous. The receptor comes from a human donor in good health. The material sequenced was central memory CD4+ T cells from blood. The sample's cell subset or site label, in plain terms: central memory, CD45RA- CD27+. The DNA sequence is given as TGTGCCAGCTTGTTGAATGGCTACACCTTC. Translated, this is CASLLNGYTF.